The rows below give T cell receptor beta chains drawn from one sample of a study of blood T cell repertoires in COVID-19. Generated by immunoSEQ multiplex PCR, the TCRdb table keeps only in-frame clones and is missing some. The sample has tens of thousands of clones; around 86% are singletons. Sequencing used peripheral blood. Receptors originate from a woman aged 70-85 years with acute or convalescent COVID-19. CDR3s include the opening cysteine and the closing phenylalanine or tryptophan. The D gene is left open where the match is weak. Where a row states a size, it is once, few, many or the class of an expanded clone; other rows omit it.

J gene: TRBJ1-5
V gene: TRBV18
D gene: NA
clone size: NA
CDR3 protein: CASSVSGVQPQHF
CDR3 DNA: TGTGCCAGCTCAGTATCAGGGGTTCAGCCCCAGCATTTT

J gene: TRBJ2-5
V gene: TRBV7-8
D gene: TRBD2
clone size: NA
CDR3 protein: CASSPTLLALTGETQYF
CDR3 DNA: TGTGCCAGCAGCCCTACCCTACTAGCGCTCACAGGAGAGACCCAGTACTTC

J gene: TRBJ2-7
V gene: TRBV5-4
D gene: TRBD2
clone size: NA
CDR3 protein: CASSFGTSIPYEQYF
CDR3 DNA: TGTGCCAGCAGCTTTGGGACTAGTATTCCCTACGAGCAGTACTTC

J gene: TRBJ2-3
V gene: TRBV20-1
D gene: NA
clone size: NA
CDR3 protein: CSASIRGSTDTQYF
CDR3 DNA: TGCAGTGCTAGTATTCGGGGATCCACAGATACGCAGTATTTT

J gene: TRBJ1-4
V gene: TRBV19
D gene: NA
clone size: NA
CDR3 protein: CASSFSARATNEKLFF
CDR3 DNA: TGTGCCAGTAGTTTCTCAGCGCGAGCAACTAATGAAAAACTGTTTTTT

J gene: TRBJ1-6
V gene: TRBV10-3
D gene: TRBD1
clone size: NA
CDR3 protein: CATFPTDRANSPLHF
CDR3 DNA: TGTGCCACCTTTCCTACGGACAGGGCTAATTCACCCCTCCACTTT

J gene: TRBJ1-1
V gene: TRBV2
D gene: NA
clone size: once
CDR3 protein: CATSIGDINTEAFF
CDR3 DNA: TGTGCCACCTCTATAGGGGACATCAACACTGAAGCTTTCTTT

J gene: TRBJ2-5
V gene: TRBV3-1/TRBV3-2
D gene: NA
clone size: NA
CDR3 protein: CASSQARLRQETQYF
CDR3 DNA: TGTGCCAGCAGCCAAGCCCGACTCCGGCAAGAGACCCAGTACTTC

J gene: TRBJ1-1
V gene: TRBV29-1
D gene: NA
clone size: NA
CDR3 protein: CSAGVGGNTEAFF
CDR3 DNA: TGCAGCGCCGGAGTGGGGGGGAACACTGAAGCTTTCTTT

J gene: TRBJ1-6
V gene: TRBV5-1
D gene: NA
clone size: NA
CDR3 protein: CASSLGRQESPLHF
CDR3 DNA: TGCGCCAGCAGCTTGGGCAGGCAGGAATCACCCCTCCACTTT

J gene: TRBJ2-1
V gene: TRBV29-1
D gene: NA
clone size: NA
CDR3 protein: CSGGENEQFF
CDR3 DNA: TGCAGCGGGGGAGAGAATGAGCAGTTCTTC

J gene: TRBJ2-5
V gene: TRBV7-2
D gene: TRBD1
clone size: NA
CDR3 protein: CASSHPQGGEETQYF
CDR3 DNA: TGTGCCAGCAGCCACCCACAGGGGGGTGAAGAGACCCAGTACTTC

J gene: TRBJ2-3
V gene: TRBV27
D gene: NA
clone size: once
CDR3 protein: CASSSPGGTSTDTQYF
CDR3 DNA: TGTGCCAGCAGTTCGCCAGGGGGGACTAGCACAGATACGCAGTATTTT

J gene: TRBJ1-4
V gene: TRBV19
D gene: NA
clone size: NA
CDR3 protein: CASRSDMATNEKLFF
CDR3 DNA: TGTGCCAGTAGATCCGACATGGCAACTAATGAAAAACTGTTTTTT

J gene: TRBJ1-5
V gene: TRBV24-1
D gene: NA
clone size: NA
CDR3 protein: CATSDTGPQHF
CDR3 DNA: TGTGCCACCAGTGATACTGGGCCCCAGCATTTT

J gene: TRBJ1-1
V gene: TRBV19
D gene: TRBD1
clone size: NA
CDR3 protein: CASGQGFTEAFF
CDR3 DNA: TGTGCCAGTGGACAGGGGTTCACTGAAGCTTTCTTT

J gene: TRBJ2-2
V gene: TRBV6-1
D gene: NA
clone size: NA
CDR3 protein: CASSEGAANTGELFF
CDR3 DNA: TGTGCCAGCAGTGAAGGGGCAGCGAACACCGGGGAGCTGTTTTTT

J gene: TRBJ2-3
V gene: TRBV10-3
D gene: TRBD1
clone size: NA
CDR3 protein: CAISAGQSTDTQYF
CDR3 DNA: TGTGCCATCAGTGCGGGACAGAGCACAGATACGCAGTATTTT

J gene: TRBJ1-1
V gene: TRBV5-7
D gene: NA
clone size: NA
CDR3 protein: CASSIAYTEAFF
CDR3 DNA: TGTGCCAGCAGCATAGCTTACACTGAAGCTTTCTTT

J gene: TRBJ1-6
V gene: TRBV20-1
D gene: NA
clone size: NA
CDR3 protein: CSASVPLRDSPLHF
CDR3 DNA: TGCAGTGCTAGTGTACCCCTCCGGGATTCACCCCTCCACTTT

J gene: TRBJ2-1
V gene: TRBV11-2
D gene: TRBD2
clone size: NA
CDR3 protein: CASSLGIAGGEDEQFF
CDR3 DNA: TGTGCCAGCAGCTTAGGAATAGCGGGGGGAGAAGATGAGCAGTTCTTC

J gene: TRBJ2-5
V gene: TRBV5-1
D gene: NA
clone size: NA
CDR3 protein: CASSDNRGTSQETQYF
CDR3 DNA: TGCGCCAGCAGCGATAATCGAGGGACATCGCAAGAGACCCAGTACTTC

J gene: TRBJ2-5
V gene: TRBV3-1/TRBV3-2
D gene: TRBD2
clone size: NA
CDR3 protein: CASSRMAGTSGVRQETQYF
CDR3 DNA: TGTGCCAGCAGCCGAATGGCCGGGACTAGCGGGGTCCGACAAGAGACCCAGTACTTC

J gene: TRBJ1-1
V gene: TRBV9
D gene: TRBD1
clone size: NA
CDR3 protein: CASSGQGAVTEAFF
CDR3 DNA: TGTGCCAGCAGCGGACAGGGGGCGGTCACTGAAGCTTTCTTT

J gene: TRBJ1-1
V gene: TRBV24-1
D gene: NA
clone size: NA
CDR3 protein: CATSLGGSTEAFF
CDR3 DNA: TGTGCCACCAGTCTCGGTGGGAGCACTGAAGCTTTCTTT

J gene: TRBJ2-5
V gene: TRBV7-6
D gene: NA
clone size: NA
CDR3 protein: CASSLAVVRGGSETQYF
CDR3 DNA: TGTGCCAGCAGCTTAGCAGTCGTCCGCGGGGGCTCGGAGACCCAGTACTTC

J gene: TRBJ1-2
V gene: TRBV5-1
D gene: TRBD1
clone size: NA
CDR3 protein: CASSLFRGNGYTF
CDR3 DNA: TGCGCCAGCAGCTTGTTCAGGGGGAATGGCTACACCTTC

J gene: TRBJ1-3
V gene: TRBV5-6
D gene: NA
clone size: NA
CDR3 protein: CASSLGKGDSGNTIYF
CDR3 DNA: TGTGCCAGCAGCTTGGGAAAAGGGGACTCTGGAAACACCATATATTTT

J gene: TRBJ1-1
V gene: TRBV28
D gene: NA
clone size: NA
CDR3 protein: CASNKTAMNTEAFF
CDR3 DNA: TGTGCCAGCAACAAGACAGCGATGAACACTGAAGCTTTCTTT

J gene: TRBJ2-7
V gene: TRBV28
D gene: TRBD2
clone size: NA
CDR3 protein: CASSFLKLSGSRYEQYF
CDR3 DNA: TGTGCCAGCAGTTTCTTAAAGTTAAGCGGGAGTAGGTACGAGCAGTACTTC

J gene: TRBJ1-5
V gene: TRBV7-9
D gene: TRBD1
clone size: NA
CDR3 protein: CASSHRGGNQPQHF
CDR3 DNA: TGTGCCAGCAGCCACAGGGGTGGCAATCAGCCCCAGCATTTT

J gene: TRBJ2-3
V gene: TRBV19
D gene: TRBD2
clone size: few
CDR3 protein: CASSMDLAGGKQYF
CDR3 DNA: TGTGCCAGTAGTATGGATCTAGCGGGGGGTAAGCAGTATTTT

J gene: TRBJ1-3
V gene: TRBV4-1
D gene: NA
clone size: NA
CDR3 protein: CASSQDPGPGNTIYF
CDR3 DNA: TGCGCCAGCAGCCAAGATCCAGGGCCTGGAAACACCATATATTTT

J gene: TRBJ1-1
V gene: TRBV19
D gene: TRBD1
clone size: few
CDR3 protein: CASSLGDRWNTEAFF
CDR3 DNA: TGTGCCAGTAGCCTGGGGGACAGGTGGAACACTGAAGCTTTCTTT

J gene: TRBJ1-2
V gene: TRBV6-5
D gene: NA
clone size: once
CDR3 protein: CASSYAQNYGYTF
CDR3 DNA: TGTGCCAGCAGTTACGCCCAGAACTATGGCTACACCTTC

J gene: TRBJ1-4
V gene: TRBV11-2
D gene: NA
clone size: NA
CDR3 protein: CASSLPQTGNEKLFF
CDR3 DNA: TGTGCCAGCAGCTTGCCTCAAACGGGTAATGAAAAACTGTTTTTT

J gene: TRBJ1-2
V gene: TRBV3-1/TRBV3-2
D gene: NA
clone size: many
CDR3 protein: CASSGTMTSGYTF
CDR3 DNA: TGTGCCAGCAGCGGGACTATGACGTCGGGCTACACCTTC

J gene: TRBJ2-1
V gene: TRBV2
D gene: NA
clone size: NA
CDR3 protein: CASRKGIAGNEQFF
CDR3 DNA: TGTGCCAGCAGAAAAGGGATCGCGGGGAATGAGCAGTTCTTC

J gene: TRBJ1-1
V gene: TRBV5-1
D gene: NA
clone size: NA
CDR3 protein: CASSRRENTEAFF
CDR3 DNA: TGCGCCAGCAGCCGGAGGGAAAACACTGAAGCTTTCTTT

J gene: TRBJ2-3
V gene: TRBV5-4
D gene: NA
clone size: NA
CDR3 protein: CASSTTRTSTDTQYF
CDR3 DNA: TGTGCCAGCAGCACCACTAGAACAAGCACAGATACGCAGTATTTT

J gene: TRBJ2-1
V gene: TRBV11-2
D gene: NA
clone size: NA
CDR3 protein: CASSHGSSSYNEQFF
CDR3 DNA: TGTGCCAGCAGCCACGGGAGTAGCTCCTACAATGAGCAGTTCTTC

J gene: TRBJ2-5
V gene: TRBV19
D gene: NA
clone size: NA
CDR3 protein: CASSRTGKETQYF
CDR3 DNA: TGTGCCAGTAGTAGGACTGGCAAAGAGACCCAGTACTTC

J gene: TRBJ1-3
V gene: TRBV18
D gene: TRBD1
clone size: once
CDR3 protein: CASSVTGTGYYSGNTIYF
CDR3 DNA: TGTGCCAGCTCAGTAACCGGGACAGGATATTATTCTGGAAACACCATATATTTT

J gene: TRBJ2-2
V gene: TRBV5-1
D gene: TRBD2
clone size: NA
CDR3 protein: CASSFGLASNTGELFF
CDR3 DNA: TGCGCCAGCAGCTTTGGACTAGCGTCGAACACCGGGGAGCTGTTTTTT

J gene: TRBJ2-3
V gene: TRBV19
D gene: TRBD2
clone size: NA
CDR3 protein: CASSMGLAGSLDTQYF
CDR3 DNA: TGTGCCAGTAGTATGGGACTAGCGGGCTCATTGGATACGCAGTATTTT

J gene: TRBJ2-3
V gene: TRBV7-9
D gene: TRBD1
clone size: NA
CDR3 protein: CASSSIGTGDGTDTQYF
CDR3 DNA: TGTGCCAGCAGCTCGATCGGGACAGGGGATGGCACAGATACGCAGTATTTT

J gene: TRBJ2-5
V gene: TRBV28
D gene: NA
clone size: NA
CDR3 protein: CASRTKVGGQETQYF
CDR3 DNA: TGTGCCAGCAGGACCAAAGTAGGAGGGCAGGAGACCCAGTACTTC

J gene: TRBJ1-3
V gene: TRBV11-2
D gene: NA
clone size: NA
CDR3 protein: CASSLDRGPGNTIYF
CDR3 DNA: TGTGCCAGCAGCTTAGATAGGGGTCCTGGAAACACCATATATTTT

J gene: TRBJ1-1
V gene: TRBV5-1
D gene: TRBD1
clone size: NA
CDR3 protein: CASSWNRDSSEAFF
CDR3 DNA: TGCGCCAGCAGCTGGAACAGGGACAGTTCTGAAGCTTTCTTT

J gene: TRBJ2-1
V gene: TRBV11-3
D gene: NA
clone size: NA
CDR3 protein: CASSLDEANEQFF
CDR3 DNA: TGTGCCAGCAGCTTAGATGAAGCCAATGAGCAGTTCTTC

J gene: TRBJ2-7
V gene: TRBV5-6
D gene: NA
clone size: NA
CDR3 protein: CASSLQGFEQYF
CDR3 DNA: TGTGCCAGCAGCTTACAGGGCTTCGAGCAGTACTTC

J gene: TRBJ1-5
V gene: TRBV2
D gene: NA
clone size: NA
CDR3 protein: CASSQQDYSNQPQHF
CDR3 DNA: TGTGCCAGCAGTCAGCAGGACTATAGCAATCAGCCCCAGCATTTT

J gene: TRBJ1-1
V gene: TRBV6-2/TRBV6-3
D gene: NA
clone size: NA
CDR3 protein: CASSHDMNTEAFF
CDR3 DNA: TGTGCCAGCAGTCACGACATGAACACTGAAGCTTTCTTT

J gene: TRBJ1-6
V gene: TRBV18
D gene: NA
clone size: NA
CDR3 protein: CASSPATENSPLHF
CDR3 DNA: TGTGCCAGCTCACCTGCGACAGAGAATTCACCCCTCCACTTT

J gene: TRBJ2-1
V gene: TRBV11-3
D gene: TRBD1
clone size: NA
CDR3 protein: CASSSWTGMNEQFF
CDR3 DNA: TGTGCCAGCAGCTCCTGGACAGGTATGAATGAGCAGTTCTTC

J gene: TRBJ1-5
V gene: TRBV6-5
D gene: TRBD1
clone size: NA
CDR3 protein: CASTKGQGSNQPQHF
CDR3 DNA: TGTGCCAGCACTAAGGGACAGGGGAGCAATCAGCCCCAGCATTTT

J gene: TRBJ1-4
V gene: TRBV3-1/TRBV3-2
D gene: TRBD1
clone size: NA
CDR3 protein: CASSLWTGGTEKLFF
CDR3 DNA: TGTGCCAGCAGCCTTTGGACAGGGGGGACGGAAAAACTGTTTTTT